This paragraph reports one T cell receptor beta chain. V lost 2 bases and J lost 4, with 3 bases in between. The CDR3 contains 11 residues. Looked up from germline, CDR1 is MNHNS and CDR2 is SASEGT. Using immunoSEQ multiplex PCR, the repertoire was profiled, and TCRdb retains in-frame clones only, with some absent. The sample shows tens of thousands of clones, over 75% of them seen only once. The sample is drawn from a study of OX40 agonist ivuxolimab in advanced cancers. This sample comprised CD4+ or CD8+ T cells sorted from blood, obtained in a trial of the OX40 agonist ivuxolimab. The source is an adult with an advanced solid tumor such as melanoma, head and neck, liver or kidney cancer. The rearrangement joins TRBV6-1 to TRBJ2-7; D ambiguous. The CDR3 is CASSEWYEQYF. The CDR3 coding sequence is TGTGCCAGCAGTGAATGGTACGAGCAGTACTTC.